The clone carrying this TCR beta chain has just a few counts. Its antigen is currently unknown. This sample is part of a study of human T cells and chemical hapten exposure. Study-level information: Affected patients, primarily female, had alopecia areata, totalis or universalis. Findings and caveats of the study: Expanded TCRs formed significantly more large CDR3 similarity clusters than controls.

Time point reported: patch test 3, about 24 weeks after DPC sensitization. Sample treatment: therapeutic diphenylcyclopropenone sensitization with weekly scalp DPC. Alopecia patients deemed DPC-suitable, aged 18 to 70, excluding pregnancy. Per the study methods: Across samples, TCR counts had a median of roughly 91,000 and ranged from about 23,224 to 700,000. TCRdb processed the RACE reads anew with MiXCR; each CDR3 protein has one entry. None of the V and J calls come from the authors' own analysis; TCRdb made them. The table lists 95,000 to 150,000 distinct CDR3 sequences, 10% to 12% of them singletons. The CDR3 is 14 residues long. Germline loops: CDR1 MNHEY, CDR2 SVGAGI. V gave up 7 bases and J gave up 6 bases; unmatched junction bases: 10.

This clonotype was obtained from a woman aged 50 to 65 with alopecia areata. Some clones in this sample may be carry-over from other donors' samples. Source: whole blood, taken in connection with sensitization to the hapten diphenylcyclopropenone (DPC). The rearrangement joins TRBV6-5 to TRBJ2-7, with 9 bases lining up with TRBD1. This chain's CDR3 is CASKKRDRDPEQYF. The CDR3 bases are TGTGCCAGCAAAAAACGGGACAGGGACCCCGAGCAGTACTTC.